This T cell receptor (beta chain) was sequenced during a study of OX40 agonist ivuxolimab in advanced cancers. Trimming cost V 7 bases and J 0 bases; bases outside gene matches: 7. In germline, CDR1 is SGHNT, CDR2 YYREEE (reference sequence). The CDR3 covers 16 residues. TCRdb's copy holds only in-frame clones and misses some; the assay was immunoSEQ multiplex PCR. The sample has 20,000 to 25,000 clones, less than 90% seen once; the top ten hold about 14%. This chain uses TRBV5-4 with TRBJ2-1; 10 bases are a match to TRBD2. This sample comprised CD4+ or CD8+ T cells sorted from blood, obtained in a trial of the OX40 agonist ivuxolimab. This TCR was sampled from an adult with an advanced solid tumor such as melanoma, head and neck, liver or kidney cancer. DNA for the CDR3: TGTGCCAGCCACCCTAGCGGGGGCCACTCCTACAATGAGCAGTTCTTC. Translated: CASHPSGGHSYNEQFF.